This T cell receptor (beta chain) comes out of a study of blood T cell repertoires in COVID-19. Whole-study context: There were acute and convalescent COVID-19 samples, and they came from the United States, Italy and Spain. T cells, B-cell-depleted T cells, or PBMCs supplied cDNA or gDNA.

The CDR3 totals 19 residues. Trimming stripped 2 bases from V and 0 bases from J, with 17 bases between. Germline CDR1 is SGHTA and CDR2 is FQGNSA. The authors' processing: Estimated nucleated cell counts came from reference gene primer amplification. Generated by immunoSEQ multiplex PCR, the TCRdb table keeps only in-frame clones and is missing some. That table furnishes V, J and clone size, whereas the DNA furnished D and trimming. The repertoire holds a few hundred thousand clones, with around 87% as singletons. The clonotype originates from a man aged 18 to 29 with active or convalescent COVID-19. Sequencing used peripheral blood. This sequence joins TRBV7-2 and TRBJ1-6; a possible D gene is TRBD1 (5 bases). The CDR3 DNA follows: TGTGCCAGCAGCTTAACGTTTCAGGGCTTGAGCTCCTATAATTCACCCCTCCACTTT. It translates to CASSLTFQGLSSYNSPLHF.